The TCR beta chain under discussion was sequenced for a study of T-cell memory formation after mild COVID-19. 5'RACE, which relied on constant-segment primers, yielded TCR alpha and TCR beta cDNA libraries carrying sample barcodes and UMIs. TCRdb reanalysed the 5' RACE reads using MiXCR and keeps one entry per CDR3 protein. The table lists about 350,000 distinct CDR3 sequences, 13% to 15% of them singletons, with 20% to 25% in the top ten. Regarding the study as a whole: Detection of some responders pre-infection suggested pre-existing cross-reactive memory T cells participated. SARS-CoV-2 specificity of second-wave clones peaking day 37 was unconfirmed. Contracting clones from day 15 to 85 had balanced CD4/CD8; later expanders favoured CD4+.

Germline CDR1 is SEHNR and CDR2 is FQNEAQ (reference sequence). Trimming took off 8 bases at V and 6 bases at J, with 16 bases between the two ends. This CDR3 is built from 14 residues. This clonotype was recorded a few times. Its target is unknown. The sample comprised PBMCs or a T cell subset sorted from them (not recorded which). The chain joins TRBV7-9 to TRBJ1-4; D unclear. The sequence derives from a man aged 18 to 35 who had mild COVID-19 (a few samples of this study predate the infection). Cell type and time point are not known. The CDR3 sequence is CASGGGWDYEKLFF. In DNA, the CDR3 is TGTGCCAGCGGAGGAGGGTGGGATTATGAAAAACTGTTTTTT.